This T cell receptor (beta chain) came from a study of CD8+CD57+ T cells in acquired aplastic anemia. Study-level points and caveats: CD8+ Simpson's diversity in patients was not significantly different from that in controls.

Remarks on this clonotype: Its antigen is undetermined.

Profiles of TCR beta VDJ and CDR3 were generated from a genomic DNA template. A single record per CDR3 protein comes from TCRdb applying MiXCR to the reads. The sample gives about 220,000 distinct CDR3 sequences, 30% to 40% of which show up once; 0.9% to 1.2% is in the top ten. This TCR was sampled from a human donor in good health, serving as a control. The sample taken for sequencing was sorted CD4+, CD8+, or CD8+CD57+ T cells (not recorded which) from PBMCs.

CDR3 protein: CASSLVLAANTGELFF. CDR3 sequence (DNA): TGTGCCAGCAGCTTGGTCCTAGCGGCGAACACCGGGGAGCTGTTTTTT. The rearrangement uses TRBV5-4 and TRBJ2-2, with TRBD2 matching 7 bases. V lost 0 bases, J lost 0 bases, and 2 bases stayed unmatched. In germline, CDR1 is SGHNT, CDR2 YYREEE (reference sequence). This CDR3 comprises 16 residues.